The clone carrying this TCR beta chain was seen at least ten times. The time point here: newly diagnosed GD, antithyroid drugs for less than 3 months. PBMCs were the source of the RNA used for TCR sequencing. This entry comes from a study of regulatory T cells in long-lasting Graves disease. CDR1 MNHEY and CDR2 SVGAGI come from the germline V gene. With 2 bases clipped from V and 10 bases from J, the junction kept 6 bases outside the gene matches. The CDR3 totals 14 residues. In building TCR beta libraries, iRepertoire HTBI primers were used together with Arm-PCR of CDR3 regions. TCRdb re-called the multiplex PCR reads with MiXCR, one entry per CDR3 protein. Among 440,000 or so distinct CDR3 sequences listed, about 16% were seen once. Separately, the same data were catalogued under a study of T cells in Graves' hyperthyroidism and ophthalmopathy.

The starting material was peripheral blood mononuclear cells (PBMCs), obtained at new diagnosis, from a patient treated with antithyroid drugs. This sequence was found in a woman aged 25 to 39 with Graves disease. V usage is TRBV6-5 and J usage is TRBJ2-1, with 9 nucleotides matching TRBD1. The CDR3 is CASSYPGTGKEQFF. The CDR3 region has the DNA TGTGCCAGCAGTTACCCCGGGACAGGGAAGGAGCAGTTCTTC.